This T cell receptor (beta chain) was sequenced in a study of radiotherapy plus CTLA-4 blockade in lung cancer. Study details: Of the patients, 18% showed objective responses and about 30% attained disease control. Study-level points and caveats: Tumor-origin TCR clones grew in blood after radiotherapy plus ipilimumab. Together with interferon-beta, which increased in serum after radiation, early dynamic changes in blood T cell clones were reportedly the best predictors of response.

Germline V gene data show CDR1 as MDHEN and CDR2 as SYDVKM. Trimming shortened V by 3 bases and J by 5 bases, and 7 bases separated the two germline ends. The CDR3 extends over 12 amino acids. Clones were sequenced by immunoSEQ multiplex PCR, and TCRdb holds only the in-frame ones, with some missing. This table has 50,000 to 65,000 clones, just under 85% appearing once. Receiving focal radiation plus CTLA-4 blockade with ipilimumab were patients who had chemo-refractory metastatic non-small-cell lung cancer. Concerning this clone: Its antigen is not identified.

The chain links TRBV28 to TRBJ1-2; TRBD1 is a possible D gene (5 bases). The origin of this receptor is a human donor with non-small cell lung cancer whose response to radiotherapy plus ipilimumab could not be evaluated. The sample consisted of peripheral blood, taken from a patient treated with radiotherapy plus ipilimumab. Written as DNA, the CDR3 is TGTGCCAGCAGTTTCAGACAGTATGGCTACACCTTC. As protein: CASSFRQYGYTF.